This paragraph covers one TCR beta chain sequence. As yet, its antigen is unknown. Those who donated were healthy HIV-negative adults, with no recent acute infections or vaccinations reported. This sample is drawn from a study of shared clonotypes between healthy human individuals. Findings and limits, study-wide: Depth was large, yet rarefaction showed that sorted-subset sequencing was incomplete.

The repertoire was sequenced with immunoSEQ multiplex PCR; TCRdb's copy has only in-frame clones and lacks some. The table has about 1.5 million clones, about 98% seen once. What was sequenced was naive CD4+ T cells sorted from blood. Subset in this sample: CD45RA+ positively selected. The clonotype originates from a man aged 25-40 years in good health.

CDR3 nucleotide sequence: TGTGCCAGCACTCCGAGCGGGAGCTATGAGCAGTTCTTC. It encodes CASTPSGSYEQFF. V is TRBV2 and J is TRBJ2-1; 8 nucleotides line up with TRBD2. V lost 7 bases to trimming and J lost 8 bases; unmatched junction nucleotides: 7. CDR1 is SNHLY and CDR2 is FYNNEI in the germline V gene. The CDR3 runs 13 residues.